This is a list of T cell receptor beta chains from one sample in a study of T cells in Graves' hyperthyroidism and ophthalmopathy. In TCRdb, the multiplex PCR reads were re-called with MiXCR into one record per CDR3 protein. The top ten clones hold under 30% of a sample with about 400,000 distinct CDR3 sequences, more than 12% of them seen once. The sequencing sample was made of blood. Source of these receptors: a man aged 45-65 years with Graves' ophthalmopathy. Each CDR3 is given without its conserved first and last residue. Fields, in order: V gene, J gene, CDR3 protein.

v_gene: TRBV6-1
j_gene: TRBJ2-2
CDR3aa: ASSAYTGPHTGELF

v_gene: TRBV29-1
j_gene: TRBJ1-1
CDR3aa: SVERQKNTEAF

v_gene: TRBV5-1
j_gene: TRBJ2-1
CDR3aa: ASSLVRGQSNEQF

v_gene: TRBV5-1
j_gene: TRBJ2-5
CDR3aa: ASSTSGRKETQY

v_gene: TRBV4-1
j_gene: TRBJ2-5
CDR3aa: ASSQGTISDSRETQY

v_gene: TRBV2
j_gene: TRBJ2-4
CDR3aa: ASSPSGRSNIQY

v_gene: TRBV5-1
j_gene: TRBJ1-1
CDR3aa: ASSLAGPRYTEAF

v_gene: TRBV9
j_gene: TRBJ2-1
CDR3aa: ASSGGSNEQF

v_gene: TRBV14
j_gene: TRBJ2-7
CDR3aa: ASSHLDISYEQY

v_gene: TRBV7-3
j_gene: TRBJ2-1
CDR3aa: ASSLIFNEQF

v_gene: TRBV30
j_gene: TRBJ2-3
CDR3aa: AWSMGSGGDTQY

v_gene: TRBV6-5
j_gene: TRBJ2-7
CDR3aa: ASSYAVGGHIGGEQY

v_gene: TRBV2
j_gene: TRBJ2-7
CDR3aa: ASSEGQGTYEQY

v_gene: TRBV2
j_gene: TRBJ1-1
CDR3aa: ASSRPGQGATEAF

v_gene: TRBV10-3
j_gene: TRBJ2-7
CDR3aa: AIRTNAGSEQY

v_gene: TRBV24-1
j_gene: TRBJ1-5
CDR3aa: ATSRNTQPQH

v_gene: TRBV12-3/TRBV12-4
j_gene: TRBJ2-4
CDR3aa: ASSLLAPKNIQY

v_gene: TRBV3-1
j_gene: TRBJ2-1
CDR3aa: ASSQVLGGGAQF

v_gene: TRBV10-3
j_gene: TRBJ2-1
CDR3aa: AIRNRSYNEQF

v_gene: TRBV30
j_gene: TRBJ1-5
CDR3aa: AWSDTGARISNQPQH

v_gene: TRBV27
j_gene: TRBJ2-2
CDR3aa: ASSPRTDLGELF

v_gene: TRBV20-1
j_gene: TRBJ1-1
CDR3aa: KGQGLNTEAF

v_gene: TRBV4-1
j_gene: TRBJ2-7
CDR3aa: ASSQDLREAYEQY

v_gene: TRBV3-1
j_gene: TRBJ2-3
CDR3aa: ASSHGLPFDTQY

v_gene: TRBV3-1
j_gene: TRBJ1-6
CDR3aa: ASSQDGAYNSPLH

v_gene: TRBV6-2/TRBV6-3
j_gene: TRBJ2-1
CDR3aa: ASSYLEDYNEQF

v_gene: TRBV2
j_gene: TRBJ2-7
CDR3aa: AGGLTARTTEQY

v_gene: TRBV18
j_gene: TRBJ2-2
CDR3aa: ASSPRLAETGELF

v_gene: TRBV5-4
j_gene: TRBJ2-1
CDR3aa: ASSRDTAGERQF

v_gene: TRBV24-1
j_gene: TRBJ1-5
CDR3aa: ATSDPAGVGNQPQH

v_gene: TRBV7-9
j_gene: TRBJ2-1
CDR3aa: ASSSFTGGMYNEQF

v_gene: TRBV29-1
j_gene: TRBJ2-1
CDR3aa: SVRDRPNNEQF